The sequence of this TCR beta chain was determined in a study of chemoradiotherapy in HPV16-positive cancers. The CDR3 has 13 amino acids. Germline-derived CDR1 and CDR2 are MNHEY and SVGAGI. V was clipped by 6 bases and J by 5 bases, with 12 bases between them. Produced via immunoSEQ multiplex PCR; TCRdb's table is partial and in-frame only. Of roughly 24,000 clones in the sample, approximately 92% were seen once. The clonotype was recovered from a human donor with HPV-associated anogenital cancer. Sequences were derived from blood, sampled from a patient who underwent chemoradiotherapy. This chain uses TRBV6-5 with TRBJ2-3, with D possibly TRBD1 on 6 matching bases. The CDR3, as DNA: TGTGCCAGCAGGAAGGGGGTAATAGATACGCAGTATTTT. Its protein is CASRKGVIDTQYF.